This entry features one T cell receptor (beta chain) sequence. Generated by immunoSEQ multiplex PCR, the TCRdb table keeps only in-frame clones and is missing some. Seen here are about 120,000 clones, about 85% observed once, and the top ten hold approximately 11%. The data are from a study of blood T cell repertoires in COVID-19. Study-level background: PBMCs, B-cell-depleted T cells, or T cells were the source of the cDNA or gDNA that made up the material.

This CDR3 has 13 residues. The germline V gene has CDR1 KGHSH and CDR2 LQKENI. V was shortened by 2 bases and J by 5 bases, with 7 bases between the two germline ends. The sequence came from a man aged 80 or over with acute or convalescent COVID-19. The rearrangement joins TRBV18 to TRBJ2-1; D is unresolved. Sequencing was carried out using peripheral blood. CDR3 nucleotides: TGTGCCAGCTCACCAGGCATTAACAATGAGCAGTTCTTC. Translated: CASSPGINNEQFF.